This T cell receptor (beta chain) emerged from a study of glioma-infiltrating T cells after dendritic cell vaccination. V was trimmed by 5 bases and J by 5 bases, leaving 9 bases between them. The germline V gene encodes CDR1 SSHAT and CDR2 FNYEAQ (reference sequence). CDR3 length: 12 amino acids. To note about this clone: Its target is not known.

Sequencing was performed with immunoSEQ multiplex PCR; in TCRdb, only in-frame clones are kept and a portion is missing. In the table there are 65,000 or so clones, about nine tenths of which are singletons. Points from the study as a whole: Only a small number of patients had complete blood and tumor samples.

Time point in this sample: after dendritic cell vaccination, including at tumor progression/relapse. Isocitrate dehydrogenase mutation was absent in all glioblastoma patients. The receptor was isolated from a human donor with glioblastoma. The V call is TRBV7-7, the J call TRBJ2-5; D is ambiguous. The material sequenced was blood, taken after dendritic cell vaccination. This CDR3 is CASSPLGETQYF. The CDR3 DNA reads as TGTGCCAGCAGCCCTCTCGGGGAGACCCAGTACTTC.